Below are 21 T cell receptor beta chains sequenced from a single sample in a study of cytomegalovirus exposure and HLA in healthy donors. 13 Jbeta primers and 60 Vbeta primers were used for the PCR. The repertoire was sequenced with immunoSEQ multiplex PCR; TCRdb's copy has only in-frame clones and lacks some. The sample has 100,000 to 150,000 clones, 75% to 90% seen once. The sequenced sample was PBMCs. These TCRs come from a man aged 25-45 years in good health and CMV-seronegative.

The chain recombines TRBV6-5 with TRBJ2-7; 7 nucleotides align to TRBD1. Germline assignment: CDR1 MNHEY and CDR2 SVGAGI. With 0 bases clipped from V and 5 bases from J, the junction kept 1 base outside the gene matches. This CDR3 is 13 amino acids long. The CDR3 here is CASSYSTGNEQYF. CDR3 DNA: TGTGCCAGCAGTTACTCGACAGGGAACGAGCAGTACTTC.

This chain connects TRBV10-1 to TRBJ2-1; perhaps TRBD2 as D (6 bases). V was shortened by 2 bases and J by 3 bases, with 17 bases between the two germline ends. This CDR3 is 17 amino acids long. Germline V gene lookup returns CDR1 WNHNN and CDR2 SYGVQD (reference sequence). The CDR3 DNA is TGCGCCAGCAGTGAGGGAATCCGGAGGGCCGTCTACAATGAGCAGTTCTTC. This codes for CASSEGIRRAVYNEQFF.

The V and J genes are TRBV6-1 and TRBJ2-1; no firm D call. Germline V gene sequence: CDR1 MNHNS, CDR2 SASEGT. CDR3 length: 15 residues. Trimming removed 6 bases at V and 0 bases at J, with 12 bases between. CDR3 bases: TGTGCCAGCAGGGAGTCCCTTAGCTCCTACAATGAGCAGTTCTTC. Protein sequence: CASRESLSSYNEQFF.

The chain is built from TRBV27 and TRBJ2-5; D gene uncertain. Trimming removed 9 bases at V and 2 bases at J, with 22 bases between. The V gene's germline CDR1 is MNHEY and CDR2 SMNVEV (reference sequence). The CDR3 is 16 residues long. For the CDR3, the DNA is TGTGCCAGTCAGCTCGGTGGGCCGAAGTCTCAAGAGACCCAGTACTTC. It is translated as CASQLGGPKSQETQYF.

CDR3 protein: CASSVVGVADNEQFF. As DNA, the CDR3 is TGTGCCAGCAGCGTAGTAGGGGTAGCCGACAATGAGCAGTTCTTC. J is TRBJ2-1 and V is TRBV9, with D possibly TRBD1 on 5 matching bases. Germline CDR1 reads SGDLS; CDR2 reads YYNGEE. Trimming removed 0 bases at V and 5 bases at J, with 12 bases between. CDR3 length equals 15 residues.

This clone is a singleton in its sample. The rearrangement uses TRBV6-1 and TRBJ2-7, with D unclear. The CDR3 spans 15 residues. V shed 6 bases and J shed 0 bases, with 15 bases lying between them. Per germline, CDR1 MNHNS and CDR2 SASEGT. The CDR3 DNA is TGTGCCAGCAGGGAGACGAGTTCCCTCTCCTACGAGCAGTACTTC. This translates into CASRETSSLSYEQYF.

This clone was counted only a few times. The chain has TRBV6-1 and TRBJ2-7, with 7 bases matching TRBD2. This CDR3 region has 14 residues. The ends lost 3 bases at V and 0 bases at J; junction bases unmatched: 2. Germline V gives CDR1 MNHNS, CDR2 SASEGT. In DNA, the CDR3 is TGTGCCAGCAGTGACGCGGGAGTCTCCTACGAGCAGTACTTC. Its protein product is CASSDAGVSYEQYF.

As DNA, the CDR3 is TGTGCCAGCTCACCAGACATTGGCACTGAAGCTTTCTTT. Translated: CASSPDIGTEAFF. The genes are TRBV18 and TRBJ1-1; D ambiguous. The CDR3 totals 13 residues. Trimming stripped 2 bases from V and 4 bases from J, with 8 bases between. Germline CDR1 and CDR2: KGHSH and LQKENI.

The chain's CDR3 is CASSPGTGPNEQFF. The CDR3 DNA is TGTGCCAGCTCCCCCGGGACAGGTCCCAATGAGCAGTTCTTC. The chain has TRBV27 and TRBJ2-1, with 8 nucleotides matching TRBD1. From germline, CDR1 is MNHEY and CDR2 SMNVEV (reference sequence). J was trimmed by 6 bases and V by 8 bases; bases with no gene match: 9. The CDR3 is 14 residues long.

This clone has a handful of counts. The rearrangement links TRBV7-9 to TRBJ2-3, with a weak D call TRBD1 (5 bases). Trimming pared 1 base from V and 4 bases from J, leaving 9 bases between. In germline, CDR1 is SEHNR, CDR2 FQNEAQ (reference sequence). The CDR3 has 14 amino acids. The CDR3 protein is CASSLVARADTQYF. The CDR3 nucleotides are TGTGCCAGCAGCTTAGTGGCCAGGGCAGATACGCAGTATTTT.

In its sample, this clone was seen once. V is TRBV9 and J is TRBJ1-2; TRBD1 aligns across 9 bases. CDR3 length equals 14 residues. With V trimmed by 3 bases and J by 7 bases, 7 bases remained unmatched. Germline lookup yields CDR1 SGDLS and CDR2 YYNGEE. CDR3 amino acids: CASSAEGQGSGYTF. The DNA of the CDR3 is TGTGCCAGCAGCGCCGAGGGACAGGGTAGTGGCTACACCTTC.

CDR3: CASGLSEGRAQETQYF. CDR3 DNA sequence: TGTGCTAGTGGTTTGTCGGAGGGACGGGCCCAAGAGACCCAGTACTTC. The chain carries TRBV12-5 and TRBJ2-5, with D maybe TRBD2 (6 bases). V dropped 2 bases and J dropped 1 base, with 14 bases sitting between them. Germline-derived CDR1 and CDR2 are LGHNT and FRNRAP. The CDR3 covers 16 residues. The whole variable domain, remainder taken from reference TRBV12-5 and TRBJ2-5, is DARVTQTPRHKVTEMGQEVTMRCQPILGHNTVFWYRQTMMQGLELLAYFRNRAPLDDSGMPKDRFSAEMPDATLATLKIQPSEPRDSAVYFCASGLSEGRAQETQYFGPGTRLLVL.

Remarks on this clone: Other nucleotide sequences from this sample produce the same CDR3. V usage is TRBV5-8 and J usage is TRBJ1-4; the match to TRBD1 covers 9 bases. The CDR3 covers 16 residues. Trimming cost V 4 bases and J 3 bases; bases outside gene matches: 7. Germline loops: CDR1 SGHTS, CDR2 YDEGEE. The CDR3: CASSRGQGLSNEKLFF. The CDR3 coding sequence is TGTGCCAGCAGCCGCGGACAGGGGCTTTCTAATGAAAAACTGTTTTTT.

This chain connects TRBV6-1 to TRBJ2-2; TRBD2 matches at 8 bases. The junction had 8 bases not matched to a gene; V was cut back by 8 bases and J by 3 bases. Germline CDR1 reads MNHNS; CDR2 reads SASEGT. There are 15 residues in the CDR3. The CDR3 spells CASLSAGEDTGELFF. The DNA of the CDR3 is TGTGCCAGCTTGTCAGCGGGAGAGGACACCGGGGAGCTGTTTTTT.

This sequence joins TRBV7-9 and TRBJ1-3; TRBD1 matches at 7 bases. The CDR3 covers 16 residues. CDR1 and CDR2 from the germline V gene are SEHNR and FQNEAQ (reference sequence). V trimming: 1 base; J trimming: 1 base; junction bases outside the gene matches: 4. CDR3 bases: TGTGCCAGCAGCTTAGTGGACAGGATGTCTGGAAACACCATATATTTT. Protein: CASSLVDRMSGNTIYF.

The chain joins TRBV5-4 to TRBJ1-3; weak D call: TRBD1 (6 bases). The CDR3 contains 16 residues. V was shortened by 3 bases and J by 2 bases, with 15 bases between the two germline ends. Germline CDR1 and CDR2: SGHNT and YYREEE (reference sequence). The CDR3 is CASSSGQLLAGNTIYF. As DNA, the CDR3 is TGTGCCAGCAGCTCTGGACAGCTCCTCGCTGGAAACACCATATATTTT.

The rearrangement uses TRBV5-1 and TRBJ2-3; 9 bases agree with TRBD2. CDR1 SGHRS and CDR2 YFSETQ come from the germline V gene. Trimming cost V 1 base and J 1 base; bases outside gene matches: 7. The CDR3 has 17 residues. The chain's CDR3 is CASSLFSAGGGTDTQYF. The CDR3 nucleotides are TGCGCCAGCAGCTTGTTCTCGGCGGGAGGGGGCACAGATACGCAGTATTTT.

This chain joins TRBV19 and TRBJ2-6; possibly TRBD2 for D (5 bases). The CDR3 is 15 amino acids. V gave up 3 bases and J gave up 1 base, with 7 bases separating them. The germline CDR1 and CDR2 sequences are LNHDA and SQIVND (reference sequence). CDR3 residues: CASSMRVSGANVLTF. CDR3 in DNA: TGTGCCAGTAGTATGAGGGTTTCTGGGGCCAACGTCCTGACTTTC.

There are a few counts of this clone. The chain recombines TRBV28 with TRBJ1-2, with 7 bases identical to TRBD1. Germline V gene sequence: CDR1 MDHEN, CDR2 SYDVKM. V lost 5 bases to trimming and J lost 3 bases; unmatched junction nucleotides: 15. There are 17 residues in the CDR3. The CDR3 DNA follows: TGTGCCAGCAGTCCTAGAATTAAGGCCAGGGGGTACTATGGCTACACCTTC. Translated, it gives CASSPRIKARGYYGYTF.

The chain has TRBV7-2 and TRBJ1-1, with 8 bases fitting TRBD1. CDR3 length: 15 amino acids. Germline V CDR1 and CDR2: SGHTA, FQGNSA. Germline trimming cut 4 bases from V and 3 bases from J; bases unmatched to any gene: 7. Written as DNA, the CDR3 is TGTGCCAGCAGCTCGACAGGGGTCCAGGACACTGAAGCTTTCTTT. It encodes CASSSTGVQDTEAFF.

The V and J genes are TRBV21-1 and TRBJ2-5; no check of the table's D call, TRBD2, against the DNA was made. TRBV21-1 is listed as a pseudogene. The CDR3 runs to 14 residues. The CDR3 region has the DNA TGTGCCAGCAGCAAAGGGGACTCATTAGAGACCCAGTACTTC. This translates into CASSKGDSLETQYF.